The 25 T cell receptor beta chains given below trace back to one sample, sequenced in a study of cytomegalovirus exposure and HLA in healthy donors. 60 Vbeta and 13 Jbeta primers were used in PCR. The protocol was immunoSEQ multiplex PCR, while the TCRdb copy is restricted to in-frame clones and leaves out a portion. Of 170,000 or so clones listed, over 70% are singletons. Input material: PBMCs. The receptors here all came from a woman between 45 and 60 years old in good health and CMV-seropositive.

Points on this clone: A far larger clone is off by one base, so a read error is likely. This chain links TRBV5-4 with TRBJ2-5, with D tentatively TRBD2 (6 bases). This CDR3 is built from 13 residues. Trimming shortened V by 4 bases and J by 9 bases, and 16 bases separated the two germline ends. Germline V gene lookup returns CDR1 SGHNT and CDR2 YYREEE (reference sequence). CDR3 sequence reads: CASSPLGEEPQYF. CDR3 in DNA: TGTGCCAGCAGCCCCCTCGGGGAGGAGCCCCAGTACTTC.

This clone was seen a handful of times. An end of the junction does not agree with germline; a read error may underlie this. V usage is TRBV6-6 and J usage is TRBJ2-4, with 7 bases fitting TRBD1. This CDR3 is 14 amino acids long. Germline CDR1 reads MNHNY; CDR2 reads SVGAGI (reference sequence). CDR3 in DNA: TGTGCCAGCAGTTACGGACAGGTGACCGTATATCCCCACTTC. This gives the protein CASSYGQVTVYPHF.

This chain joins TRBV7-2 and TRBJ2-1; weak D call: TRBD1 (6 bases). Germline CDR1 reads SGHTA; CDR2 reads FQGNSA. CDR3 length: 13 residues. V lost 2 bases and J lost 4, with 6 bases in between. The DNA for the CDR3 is TGTGCCAGCAGCTTAACAGGGTACAATGAGCAGTTCTTC. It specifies CASSLTGYNEQFF.

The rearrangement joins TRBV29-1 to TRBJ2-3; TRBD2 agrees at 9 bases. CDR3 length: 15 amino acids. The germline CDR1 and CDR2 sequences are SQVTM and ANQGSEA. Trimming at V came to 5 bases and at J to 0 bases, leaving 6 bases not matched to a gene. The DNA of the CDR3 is TGCAGCGTTCGTAGCGGGAGTCCTAGCACAGATACGCAGTATTTT. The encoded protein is CSVRSGSPSTDTQYF.

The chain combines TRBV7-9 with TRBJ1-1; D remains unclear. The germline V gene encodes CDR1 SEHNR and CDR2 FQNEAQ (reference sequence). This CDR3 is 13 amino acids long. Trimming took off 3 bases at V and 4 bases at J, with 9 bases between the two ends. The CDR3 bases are TGTGCCAGCAGCTTTGAGATTGGCACTGAAGCTTTCTTT. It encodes CASSFEIGTEAFF.

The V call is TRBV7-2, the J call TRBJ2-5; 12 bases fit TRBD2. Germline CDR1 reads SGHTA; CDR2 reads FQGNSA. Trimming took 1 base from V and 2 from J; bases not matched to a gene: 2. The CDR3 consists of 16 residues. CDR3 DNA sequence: TGTGCCAGCAGCTTAGTTGGGACTAGCGGGCAAGAGACCCAGTACTTC. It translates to CASSLVGTSGQETQYF.

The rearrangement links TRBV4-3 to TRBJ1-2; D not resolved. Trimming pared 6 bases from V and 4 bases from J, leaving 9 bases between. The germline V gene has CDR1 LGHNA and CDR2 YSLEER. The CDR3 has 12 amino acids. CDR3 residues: CASRSPSYGYTF. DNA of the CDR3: TGCGCCAGCAGATCACCGAGCTATGGCTACACCTTC.

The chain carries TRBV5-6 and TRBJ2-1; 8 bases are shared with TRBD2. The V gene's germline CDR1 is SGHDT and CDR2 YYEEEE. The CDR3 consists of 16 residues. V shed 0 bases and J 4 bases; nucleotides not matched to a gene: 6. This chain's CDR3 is CASSLEATSVYNEQFF. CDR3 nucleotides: TGTGCCAGCAGCTTGGAGGCGACTAGCGTTTACAATGAGCAGTTCTTC.

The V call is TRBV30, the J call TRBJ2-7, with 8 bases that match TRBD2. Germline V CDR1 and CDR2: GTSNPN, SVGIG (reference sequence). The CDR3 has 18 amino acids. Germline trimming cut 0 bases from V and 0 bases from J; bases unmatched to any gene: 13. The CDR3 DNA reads TGTGCCTGGAGTGTATTGGGGGGGACTAGGTGGTACTCCTACGAGCAGTACTTC. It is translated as CAWSVLGGTRWYSYEQYF.

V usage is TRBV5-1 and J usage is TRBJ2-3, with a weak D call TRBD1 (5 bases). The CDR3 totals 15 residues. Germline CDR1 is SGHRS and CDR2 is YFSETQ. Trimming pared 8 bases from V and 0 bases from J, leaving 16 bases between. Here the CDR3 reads CASTSLTVSTDTQYF. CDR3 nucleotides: TGCGCCAGTACCTCTCTGACAGTCAGCACAGATACGCAGTATTTT.

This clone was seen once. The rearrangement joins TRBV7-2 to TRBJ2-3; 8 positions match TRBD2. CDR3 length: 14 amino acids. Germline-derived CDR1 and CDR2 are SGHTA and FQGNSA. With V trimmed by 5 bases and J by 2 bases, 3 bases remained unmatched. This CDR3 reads CASSLGLATDTQYF. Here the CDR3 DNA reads TGTGCCAGCAGCCTCGGACTAGCCACAGATACGCAGTATTTT.

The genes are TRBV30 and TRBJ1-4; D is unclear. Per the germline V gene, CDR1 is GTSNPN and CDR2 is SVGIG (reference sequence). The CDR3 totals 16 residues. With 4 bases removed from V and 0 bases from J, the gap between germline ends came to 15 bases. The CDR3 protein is CAWTSRHSATNEKLFF. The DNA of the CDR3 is TGTGCCTGGACCTCACGACACTCGGCAACTAATGAAAAACTGTTTTTT.

In nucleotides, the CDR3 is TGCGCCAGCAGCCAAGATAGGGGCAGGACTAATGAAAAACTGTTTTTT. This translates into CASSQDRGRTNEKLFF. V usage is TRBV4-3 and J usage is TRBJ1-4; D perhaps matches TRBD1 (5 bases). Germline V gene data show CDR1 as LGHNA and CDR2 as YSLEER. This CDR3 has 16 residues. Trimming removed 0 bases from V and 2 bases from J, with 10 bases in between.

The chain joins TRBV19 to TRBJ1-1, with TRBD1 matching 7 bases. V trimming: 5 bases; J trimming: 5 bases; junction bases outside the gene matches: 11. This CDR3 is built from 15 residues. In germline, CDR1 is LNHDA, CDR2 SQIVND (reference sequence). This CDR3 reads CASSPRQGRGTEAFF. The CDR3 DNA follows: TGTGCCAGTAGTCCACGACAGGGTCGAGGGACTGAAGCTTTCTTT.

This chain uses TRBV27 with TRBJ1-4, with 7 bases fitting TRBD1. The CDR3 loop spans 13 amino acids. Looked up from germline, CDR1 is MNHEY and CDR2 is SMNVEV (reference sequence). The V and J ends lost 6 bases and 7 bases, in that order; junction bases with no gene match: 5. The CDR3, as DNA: TGTGCCAGCAGGAAAGGGGGCCCTGAAAAACTGTTTTTT. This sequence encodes CASRKGGPEKLFF.

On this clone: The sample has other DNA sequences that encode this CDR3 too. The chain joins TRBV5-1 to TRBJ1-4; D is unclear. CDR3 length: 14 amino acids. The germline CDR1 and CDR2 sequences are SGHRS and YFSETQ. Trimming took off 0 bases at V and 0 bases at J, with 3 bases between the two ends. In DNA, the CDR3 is TGCGCCAGCAGCTTGGCCGCAACTAATGAAAAACTGTTTTTT. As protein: CASSLAATNEKLFF.

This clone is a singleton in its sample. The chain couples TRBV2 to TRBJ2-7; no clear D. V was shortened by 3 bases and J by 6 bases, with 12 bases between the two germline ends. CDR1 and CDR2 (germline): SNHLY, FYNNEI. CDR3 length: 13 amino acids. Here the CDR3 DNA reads TGTGCCAGCAGTGAGCTCCCCCCGGGCGAGCAGTACTTC. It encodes CASSELPPGEQYF.

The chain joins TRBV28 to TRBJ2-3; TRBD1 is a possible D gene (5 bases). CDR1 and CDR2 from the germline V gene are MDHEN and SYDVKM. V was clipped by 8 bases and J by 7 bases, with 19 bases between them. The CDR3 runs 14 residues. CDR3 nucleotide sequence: TGTGCCAGCGGGCAGGGTGTTCAGTATTATACGCAGTATTTT. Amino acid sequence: CASGQGVQYYTQYF. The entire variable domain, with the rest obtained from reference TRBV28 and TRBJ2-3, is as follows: DVKVTQSSRYLVKRTGEKVFLECVQDMDHENMFWYRQDPGLGLRLIYFSYDVKMKEKGDIPEGYSVSREKKERFSLILESASTNQTSMYLCASGQGVQYYTQYFGPGTRLTVL.

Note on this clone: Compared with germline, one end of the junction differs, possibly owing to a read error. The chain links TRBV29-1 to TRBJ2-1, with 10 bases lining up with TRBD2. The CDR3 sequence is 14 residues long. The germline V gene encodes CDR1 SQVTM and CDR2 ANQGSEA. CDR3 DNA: TGCAGCGTTGCTAGCGGGAGTGATTACACTGAGCAGTTCTTC. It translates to CSVASGSDYTEQFF.

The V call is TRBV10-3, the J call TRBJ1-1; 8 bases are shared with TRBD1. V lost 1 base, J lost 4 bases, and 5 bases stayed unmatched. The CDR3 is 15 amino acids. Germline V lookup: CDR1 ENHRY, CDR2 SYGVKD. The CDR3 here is CAISEFTGGGTEAFF. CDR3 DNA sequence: TGTGCCATCAGTGAGTTCACAGGGGGTGGCACTGAAGCTTTCTTT.

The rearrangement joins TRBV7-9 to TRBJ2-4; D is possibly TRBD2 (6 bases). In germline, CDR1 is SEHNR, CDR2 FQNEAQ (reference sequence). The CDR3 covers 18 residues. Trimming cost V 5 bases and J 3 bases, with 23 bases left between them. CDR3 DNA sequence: TGTGCCAGCAGCCACGGGACTCGAAGGGAAGAGGACAAAAACATTCAGTACTTC. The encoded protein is CASSHGTRREEDKNIQYF. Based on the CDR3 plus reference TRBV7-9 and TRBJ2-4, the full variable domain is DTGVSQNPRHKITKRGQNVTFRCDPISEHNRLYWYRQTLGQGPEFLTYFQNEAQLEKSRLLSDRFSAERPKGSFSTLEIQRTEQGDSAMYLCASSHGTRREEDKNIQYFGAGTRLSVL.

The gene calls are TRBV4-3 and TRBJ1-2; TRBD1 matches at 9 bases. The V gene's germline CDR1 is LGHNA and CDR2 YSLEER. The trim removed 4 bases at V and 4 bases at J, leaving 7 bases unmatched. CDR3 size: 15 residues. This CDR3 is CASSRPQGAFYGYTF. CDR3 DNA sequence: TGCGCCAGCAGCCGACCACAGGGGGCTTTCTATGGCTACACCTTC.

The CDR3 sequence is CASGPSGGTYEQYF. CDR3 bases: TGTGCCAGCGGACCTAGTGGGGGGACCTACGAGCAGTACTTC. This chain links TRBV4-2 with TRBJ2-7; D possibly corresponds to TRBD2 (6 bases). This CDR3 has 14 amino acids. The germline V and J ends were trimmed by 8 bases and 2 bases, with 16 bases remaining between them. Germline V gene sequence: CDR1 LGHNA, CDR2 YNFKEQ.

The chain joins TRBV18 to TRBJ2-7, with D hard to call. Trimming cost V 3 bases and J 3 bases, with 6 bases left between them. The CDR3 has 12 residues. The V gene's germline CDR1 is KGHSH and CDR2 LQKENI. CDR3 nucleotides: TGTGCCAGCTCACCCGACTTCTACGAGCAGTACTTC. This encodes CASSPDFYEQYF. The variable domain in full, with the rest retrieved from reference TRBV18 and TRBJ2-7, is NAGVMQNPRHLVRRRGQEARLRCSPMKGHSHVYWYRQLPEEGLKFMVYLQKENIIDESGMPKERFSAEFPKEGPSILRIQQVVRGDSAAYFCASSPDFYEQYFGPGTRLTVT.

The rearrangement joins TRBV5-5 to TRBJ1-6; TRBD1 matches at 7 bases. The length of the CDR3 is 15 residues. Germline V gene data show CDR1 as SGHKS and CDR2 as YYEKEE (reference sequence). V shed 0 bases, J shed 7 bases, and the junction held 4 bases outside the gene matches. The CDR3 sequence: CASSLGDSRNSPLHF. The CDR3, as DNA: TGTGCCAGCAGCTTGGGGGACAGTCGGAATTCACCCCTCCACTTT.